This TCR beta chain originates from a study of response to subunit inactivated influenza vaccine. TCRdb called the RT-PCR reads again in MiXCR, with one record for every CDR3 protein. The sample consists of about 700,000 distinct CDR3 sequences, 12% to 15% of them appearing once. This clonotype was recorded a few times. The antigen is unknown. The V and J ends lost 6 bases and 0 bases, in that order; junction bases with no gene match: 2. Per the germline V gene, CDR1 is ENHRY and CDR2 is SYGVKD. This CDR3 contains 14 residues. The study, taken as a whole, reports: Each seasonal influenza vaccination recruits few new T cells, the authors suggested.

The sample consisted of PBMCs from blood, taken 14 to 15 days before vaccination. The chain employs TRBV10-3 and TRBJ1-1, with TRBD1 identical over 9 bases. This clonotype originated in a man aged 50 or older who received an inactivated influenza vaccine. CDR3: CAIRRQGVNTEAFF. The CDR3, as DNA: TGTGCCATCAGAAGACAGGGGGTGAACACTGAAGCTTTCTTT.